One and the same sample provided the 32 T cell receptor beta chains below, sequenced in a study of blood T cell repertoires in COVID-19. Repertoires were generated with immunoSEQ multiplex PCR, while TCRdb's copy carries only in-frame clones and drops some. The profile shows 120,000 or so clones, more than 75% of them singletons. The sequenced sample was peripheral blood. The origin of the receptors is a human donor in a cohort sampled during active COVID-19.

The gene calls are TRBV13 and TRBJ2-7; tentative D call: TRBD1 (6 bases). V was pared by 0 bases and J by 0 bases, with 9 bases between. Germline V gene lookup returns CDR1 PRHDT and CDR2 FYEKMQ (reference sequence). This CDR3 comprises 15 residues. The CDR3 DNA reads TGTGCCAGCAGCTTAGGACAGGGTAACTCCTACGAGCAGTACTTC. It yields the protein CASSLGQGNSYEQYF.

The chain joins TRBV27 to TRBJ2-5, with D perhaps TRBD2 (7 bases). Germline-derived CDR1 and CDR2 are MNHEY and SMNVEV (reference sequence). The CDR3 runs to 14 residues. Trimming removed 8 bases from V and 4 bases from J, with 17 bases in between. For the CDR3, the DNA is TGTGCCAGCGGGGGCTCAGGGAGGGGAGAGACCCAGTACTTC. It is translated as CASGGSGRGETQYF.

Worth noting for this clone: Relative to the germline gene, one junction end is altered; a read error may explain this. The chain links TRBV7-7 to TRBJ2-2, with TRBD2 identical over 12 bases. CDR3 length: 21 residues. Germline CDR1 is SSHAT and CDR2 is FNYEAQ (reference sequence). As DNA, the CDR3 is TGTGCTAGCAGCTTAATTTGTCCTAGCGGGAGGGTAAGCTGTTTCGATCGGGAGCTGTTTTTT. Translation gives CASSLICPSGRVSCFDRELFF.

The chain carries TRBV6-5 and TRBJ2-1, with 7 bases lining up with TRBD1. The V gene end was trimmed by 0 bases and the J gene end by 12 bases; junction bases not matched to a gene: 11. There are 15 residues in the CDR3. Germline CDR1 MNHEY, CDR2 SVGAGI. CDR3 nucleotides: TGTGCCAGCAGTTACTCACAGGGGCCAGTCTTTGGGCAGTTCTTC. As protein: CASSYSQGPVFGQFF.

The chain is built from TRBV5-5 and TRBJ2-7, with TRBD1 matching over 12 bases. The CDR3 covers 15 residues. The V gene's germline CDR1 is SGHKS and CDR2 YYEKEE (reference sequence). J lost 0 bases, V lost 3 bases, and 1 base had no gene match. CDR3: CASSWGQGASYEQYF. The DNA of the CDR3 is TGTGCCAGCAGCTGGGGACAGGGGGCCTCCTACGAGCAGTACTTC.

V usage is TRBV27 and J usage is TRBJ2-2, with 8 bases fitting TRBD1. Germline assignment: CDR1 MNHEY and CDR2 SMNVEV (reference sequence). V trimming: 7 bases; J trimming: 7 bases; junction bases outside the gene matches: 11. The CDR3 has 15 amino acids. The DNA for the CDR3 is TGTGCCAGCAAATTCCCGGCAGGGGGCTACGGGGAGCTGTTTTTT. Translated, it gives CASKFPAGGYGELFF.

The chain is built from TRBV27 and TRBJ2-4, with D maybe TRBD1 (5 bases). The V and J ends lost 2 bases and 1 base respectively, with 6 bases between them. Germline V gives CDR1 MNHEY, CDR2 SMNVEV (reference sequence). The CDR3 totals 14 residues. The CDR3 loop is CASSLGAAKNIQYF. The CDR3 nucleotides read TGTGCCAGCAGTTTAGGGGCGGCCAAAAACATTCAGTACTTC.

This clone was picked up one time. This sequence joins TRBV3-1 (or the pseudogene TRBV3-2) and TRBJ2-4, with 13 bases aligning to TRBD2. The J segment lost 8 bases and the V segment lost 2 bases, leaving 12 bases of the junction unmatched. The CDR3 runs to 18 residues. Germline V gives CDR1 LGHDT, CDR2 YNNKEL (reference sequence). This chain's CDR3 is CASSQLTTSGRVRDIQYF. CDR3 in DNA: TGTGCCAGCAGCCAACTCACTACTAGCGGGAGGGTTCGGGACATTCAGTACTTC.

The V call is TRBV25-1, the J call TRBJ2-4; 11 bases line up with TRBD1. V shed 3 bases, J shed 7 bases, and the junction held 5 bases outside the gene matches. This CDR3 is built from 15 residues. CDR1 and CDR2 from the germline V gene are MGHDK and SYGVNS. As DNA, the CDR3 is TGTGCCAGCAGTGACCCGGGACAGGGGGTGAACATTCAGTACTTC. Protein sequence: CASSDPGQGVNIQYF.

The chain combines TRBV10-1 with TRBJ2-1, with 9 bases matching TRBD2. CDR3 length: 15 residues. Germline V gene sequence: CDR1 WNHNN, CDR2 SYGVQD (reference sequence). V trimming: 0 bases; J trimming: 12 bases; junction bases outside the gene matches: 9. The CDR3 reads CASSESKVAGESQFF. The CDR3 DNA reads as TGCGCCAGCAGTGAGTCGAAGGTAGCGGGAGAATCGCAGTTCTTC.

This clone turned up a few times. The V gene is TRBV21-1, the J gene TRBJ2-7; the table's D gene call, TRBD1, was not cross checked with the DNA. TRBV21-1 is a known pseudogene. The CDR3 is 14 residues long. CDR3 loop: CASSIIQGLYEQYF. The CDR3 DNA is TGTGCCAGCAGCATAATACAGGGGTTGTACGAGCAGTACTTC.

The chain combines TRBV5-1 with TRBJ2-2; D is perhaps TRBD2 (6 bases). Trimming removed 0 bases at V and 0 bases at J, with 12 bases between. CDR3 length: 17 amino acids. Germline CDR1 is SGHRS and CDR2 is YFSETQ. The CDR3 here is CASSLAWGVANTGELFF. The CDR3 bases are TGCGCCAGCAGCTTGGCCTGGGGGGTAGCGAACACCGGGGAGCTGTTTTTT.

This clone was seen at least ten times. The chain uses TRBV7-6 and TRBJ1-1; TRBD1 matches 8 bases. The CDR3 spans 15 residues. Germline loops: CDR1 SGHVS, CDR2 FNYEAQ. The J segment lost 7 bases and the V segment lost 5 bases, leaving 12 bases of the junction unmatched. The CDR3 sequence is CASSPSASTGDEAFF. The CDR3 DNA sequence: TGTGCCAGCAGCCCATCCGCTTCGACAGGGGATGAAGCTTTCTTT.

The chain couples TRBV2 to TRBJ2-7, with D hard to call. This CDR3 is built from 16 residues. V lost 1 base and J 3 bases, leaving 16 bases between the germline ends. CDR1 SNHLY and CDR2 FYNNEI come from the germline V gene. Here the CDR3 DNA reads TGTGCCAGCAGTGAAGTGGTAGCCGGCCCCCTCTACGAGCAGTACTTC. Protein sequence: CASSEVVAGPLYEQYF.

V gene TRBV7-8 combines with J gene TRBJ2-3; 9 positions agree with TRBD2. The CDR3 consists of 15 residues. V dropped 5 bases and J dropped 0; count of bases not matched to a gene: 3. Germline lookup yields CDR1 SGHVS and CDR2 FQNEAQ. In nucleotides, the CDR3 is TGTGCCAGCAGCCAGCTAGCGGGGAGCACAGATACGCAGTATTTT. It yields the protein CASSQLAGSTDTQYF.

V is TRBV5-1 and J is TRBJ2-3; TRBD1 aligns across 7 bases. After removal of 6 bases from V and 4 bases from J, the junction contained 8 bases not matched to a gene. The CDR3 sequence is 14 residues long. From germline, CDR1 is SGHRS and CDR2 YFSETQ. As DNA, the CDR3 is TGCGCCAGCACGACAGGGCAAAGGGCAGATACGCAGTATTTT. Translating it yields CASTTGQRADTQYF.

J is TRBJ1-1 and V is TRBV11-2, with a possible D match to TRBD1 (5 bases). In germline, CDR1 is SGHAT, CDR2 FQNNGV. V was clipped by 1 base and J by 3 bases, with 6 bases between them. The CDR3 extends over 13 amino acids. Here the CDR3 reads CASSLGRDTEAFF. The CDR3 DNA reads TGTGCCAGCAGCTTAGGCAGGGACACTGAAGCTTTCTTT.

The V and J genes are TRBV28 and TRBJ2-7; 9 positions match TRBD1. The trim removed 1 base at V and 4 bases at J, leaving 5 bases unmatched. The germline V gene has CDR1 MDHEN and CDR2 SYDVKM. The CDR3 covers 15 residues. CDR3 nucleotides: TGTGCCAGCAGTTTATACGGGACAGGGCGATACGAGCAGTACTTC. Translating it yields CASSLYGTGRYEQYF.

This clone was observed a single time. The V and J genes are TRBV11-3 and TRBJ2-3, with D possibly TRBD2 on 7 matching bases. CDR1 is SGHNT, CDR2 YENEEA, per germline. The CDR3 has 16 residues. Trimming took off 1 base at V and 4 bases at J, with 15 bases between the two ends. CDR3 sequence reads: CASSLVRGGAADTQYF. The CDR3 region has the DNA TGTGCCAGCAGCTTAGTTCGTGGGGGGGCTGCAGATACGCAGTATTTT.

The chain recombines TRBV3-1 (or the pseudogene TRBV3-2) with TRBJ1-5; 7 nucleotides line up with TRBD1. The J segment lost 0 bases and the V segment lost 4 bases, leaving 3 bases of the junction unmatched. The CDR3 spans 15 residues. The V gene's germline CDR1 is LGHDT and CDR2 YNNKEL (reference sequence). CDR3 sequence (DNA): TGTGCCAGCAGCCTAGGGACAGATAGCAATCAGCCCCAGCATTTT. Protein sequence: CASSLGTDSNQPQHF.

The V gene is TRBV5-4, the J gene TRBJ1-1, with TRBD1 matching over 8 bases. From germline, CDR1 is SGHNT and CDR2 YYREEE (reference sequence). The CDR3 runs to 18 residues. V was clipped by 4 bases and J by 3 bases; unmatched bases: 17. CDR3 sequence (DNA): TGTGCCAGCAGCCCCTGGGAGGGACGAGGACAGGGCTACACTGAAGCTTTCTTT. Its translation: CASSPWEGRGQGYTEAFF.

The V and J genes are TRBV12-5 and TRBJ1-1; 8 bases align to TRBD1. Trimming at V came to 4 bases and at J to 1 base, leaving 8 bases not matched to a gene. CDR1 LGHNT and CDR2 FRNRAP come from the germline V gene. The CDR3 consists of 16 residues. CDR3 amino acids: CASGWATGATNTEAFF. CDR3 in DNA: TGTGCTAGTGGTTGGGCGACAGGGGCCACGAACACTGAAGCTTTCTTT.

The chain carries TRBV28 and TRBJ2-3; possibly TRBD2 for D (7 bases). CDR1 is MDHEN, CDR2 SYDVKM, per germline. Trimming pared 4 bases from V and 0 bases from J, leaving 14 bases between. The CDR3 loop spans 16 amino acids. In DNA, the CDR3 is TGTGCCAGCAGTTCGGGGGGCGGGACTAGCACAGATACGCAGTATTTT. It specifies CASSSGGGTSTDTQYF.

A note on this clone: As the CDR3 is not closed by the conserved phenylalanine or tryptophan, this likely results from a read error. The chain links TRBV6-2 or TRBV6-3 to TRBJ2-7; 8 bases agree with TRBD2. V shed 0 bases and J 3 bases; nucleotides not matched to a gene: 7. CDR1 is MNHEY and CDR2 is SVGEGT in the germline V gene. This CDR3 contains 16 residues. CDR3 protein: CASSYSDPGGGYEQYL. CDR3 nucleotides: TGTGCCAGCAGTTACTCCGATCCCGGGGGGGGCTACGAGCAGTACCTC.

The chain links TRBV11-2 to TRBJ1-4, with D tentatively TRBD1 (5 bases). CDR1 and CDR2 from the germline V gene are SGHAT and FQNNGV. The CDR3 runs 16 residues. V lost 5 bases and J 0 bases, leaving 13 bases between the germline ends. The CDR3 reads CASSGGTAATNEKLFF. The CDR3 nucleotides read TGTGCCAGCAGCGGGGGGACGGCCGCAACTAATGAAAAACTGTTTTTT.

This chain uses TRBV11-2 with TRBJ2-7, with TRBD1 identical over 9 bases. The V and J ends lost 5 bases and 0 bases, in that order; junction bases with no gene match: 8. The CDR3 runs to 16 residues. Germline CDR1 reads SGHAT; CDR2 reads FQNNGV. CDR3 nucleotide sequence: TGTGCCAGCAGCAGAGACAGGGGGGGGAGCTCCTACGAGCAGTACTTC. Amino acid sequence: CASSRDRGGSSYEQYF.

The chain recombines TRBV10-1 with TRBJ2-7, with D perhaps TRBD1 (5 bases). There are 13 residues in the CDR3. Trimming stripped 1 base from V and 7 bases from J, with 11 bases between. Germline CDR1 is WNHNN and CDR2 is SYGVQD (reference sequence). The DNA of the CDR3 is TGCGCCAGCAGTGAGTTGGCAGGGATTGAGCAGTACTTC. Residues: CASSELAGIEQYF.

The V and J genes are TRBV20-1 and TRBJ2-1; 9 nucleotides line up with TRBD2. V lost 4 bases, J lost 1 base, and 8 bases stayed unmatched. The CDR3 covers 16 residues. CDR1 DFQATT and CDR2 SNEGSKA come from the germline V gene (reference sequence). CDR3 DNA: TGCAGTGCTACTGATAGCGGGAGTGGGTCCTACAATGAGCAGTTCTTC. This sequence encodes CSATDSGSGSYNEQFF.

This clone occurred once. Different DNA sequences within this sample yield the same CDR3. The chain recombines TRBV19 with TRBJ2-1, with unresolved D. Germline loops: CDR1 LNHDA, CDR2 SQIVND (reference sequence). Deletions cut 5 bases from V and 3 bases from J, with 2 bases between. The CDR3 sequence is 11 residues long. CDR3 nucleotide sequence: TGTGCCAGTAGTTACTACAATGAGCAGTTCTTC. Translated, it gives CASSYYNEQFF.

The chain uses TRBV3-1 (or the pseudogene TRBV3-2) and TRBJ1-5; D is undetermined. The germline V gene has CDR1 LGHDT and CDR2 YNNKEL (reference sequence). This CDR3 spans 14 amino acids. V was trimmed by 1 base and J by 11 bases, leaving 15 bases between them. CDR3 DNA: TGTGCCAGCAGCCAAGGGCCTGCAATGGAGTCCCAGCATTTT. Residues: CASSQGPAMESQHF.

The chain is built from TRBV19 and TRBJ2-1, with TRBD2 matching over 7 bases. Germline trimming cut 3 bases from V and 0 bases from J; bases unmatched to any gene: 8. CDR1 is LNHDA and CDR2 is SQIVND in the germline V gene (reference sequence). This CDR3 has 17 amino acids. CDR3 in DNA: TGTGCCAGTAGTATCGACACTAGCGTAAGCTCCTACAATGAGCAGTTCTTC. This gives the protein CASSIDTSVSSYNEQFF.

The chain recombines TRBV10-3 with TRBJ2-2, with 8 bases identical to TRBD1. The V gene end was trimmed by 6 bases and the J gene end by 2 bases; junction bases not matched to a gene: 8. The CDR3 runs to 16 residues. Germline values: CDR1 ENHRY, CDR2 SYGVKD. As DNA, the CDR3 is TGTGCCATCAGGCCCCCAGGGGGCCCAAACACCGGGGAGCTGTTTTTT. Its translation is CAIRPPGGPNTGELFF.